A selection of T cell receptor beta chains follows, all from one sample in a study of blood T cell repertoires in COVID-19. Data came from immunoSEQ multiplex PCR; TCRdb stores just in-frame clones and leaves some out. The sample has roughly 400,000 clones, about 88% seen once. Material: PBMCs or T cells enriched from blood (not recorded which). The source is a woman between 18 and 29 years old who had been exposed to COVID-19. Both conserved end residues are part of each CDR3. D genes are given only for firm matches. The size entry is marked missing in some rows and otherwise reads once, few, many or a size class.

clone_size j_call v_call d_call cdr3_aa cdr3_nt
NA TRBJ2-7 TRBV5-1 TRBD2 CASSLRLAGGYYEQYF TGCGCCAGCAGCTTGAGGCTAGCGGGAGGATACTACGAGCAGTACTTC
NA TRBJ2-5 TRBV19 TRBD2 CASSSSSGGAEETQYF TGTGCCAGTAGTTCCTCTAGCGGGGGGGCCGAAGAGACCCAGTACTTC
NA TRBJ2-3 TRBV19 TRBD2 CASSPSGRAPDTQYF TGTGCCAGTAGTCCTAGCGGGAGGGCCCCAGATACGCAGTATTTT
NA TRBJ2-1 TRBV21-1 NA CASRGTNEQFF TGTGCCAGCCGGGGGACCAATGAGCAGTTCTTC
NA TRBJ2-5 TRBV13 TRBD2 CASSAWTSGFPETQYF TGTGCCAGCAGCGCCTGGACTAGCGGGTTTCCGGAGACCCAGTACTTC
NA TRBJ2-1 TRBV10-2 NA CASRQGGNNEQFF TGCGCCAGCAGACAGGGCGGAAACAATGAGCAGTTCTTC
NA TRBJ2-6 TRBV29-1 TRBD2 CSVLPGRGISGANVLTF TGCAGCGTTCTCCCCGGGAGGGGAATCTCTGGGGCCAACGTCCTGACTTTC
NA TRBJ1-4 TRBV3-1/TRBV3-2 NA CASSRILTTNEKLFF TGTGCCAGCAGCCGAATACTGACAACTAATGAAAAACTGTTTTTT
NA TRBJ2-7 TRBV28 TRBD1 CASSLWRTGRSYEQYF TGTGCCAGCAGTTTATGGCGGACAGGGCGATCCTACGAGCAGTACTTC
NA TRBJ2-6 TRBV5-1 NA CASRQGSGANVLTF TGCGCCAGCAGACAGGGTTCTGGGGCCAACGTCCTGACTTTC
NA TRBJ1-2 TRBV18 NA CASSPDPRAGAFYGYTF TGTGCCAGCTCACCAGACCCCCGCGCGGGGGCATTCTATGGCTACACCTTC
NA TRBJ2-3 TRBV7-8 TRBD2 CASLGLAGTDTQYF TGTGCCAGCTTAGGACTAGCGGGGACAGATACGCAGTATTTT
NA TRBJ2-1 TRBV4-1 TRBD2 CASSPGTSGRGEQFF TGCGCCAGCAGCCCGGGGACTAGCGGGAGGGGTGAGCAGTTCTTC
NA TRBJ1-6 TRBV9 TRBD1 CASSAWTGPDSPLHF TGTGCCAGCAGCGCGTGGACAGGGCCGGATTCACCCCTCCACTTT
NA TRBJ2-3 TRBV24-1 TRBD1 CATRGQGTDTQYF TGTGCCACCAGAGGACAGGGAACAGATACGCAGTATTTT
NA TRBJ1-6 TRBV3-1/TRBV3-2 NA CASSPSGVFNSPLHF TGTGCCAGCAGCCCAAGCGGGGTCTTTAATTCACCCCTCCACTTT
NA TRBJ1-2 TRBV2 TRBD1 CASSEESGTGTGYTF TGTGCCAGCAGTGAAGAGTCAGGGACAGGGACTGGCTACACCTTC
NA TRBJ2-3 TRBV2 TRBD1 CASRTQGASTDTQYF TGTGCCAGCAGGACACAGGGGGCTAGCACAGATACGCAGTATTTT
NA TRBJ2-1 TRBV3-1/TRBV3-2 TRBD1 CASSPFGTGNNEQFF TGTGCCAGCAGCCCCTTCGGGACAGGAAACAATGAGCAGTTCTTC
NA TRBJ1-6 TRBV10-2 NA CASSDWGGNSPLHF TGCGCCAGCAGTGACTGGGGAGGTAATTCACCCCTCCACTTT
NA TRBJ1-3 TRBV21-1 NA CASSKAAPYSPGPGNTIYF TGTGCCAGCAGCAAAGCGGCCCCCTACAGCCCTGGGCCTGGAAACACCATATATTTT
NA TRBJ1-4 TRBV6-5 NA CASSYSQGQMGKLFF TGTGCCAGCAGTTACTCACAGGGACAAATGGGAAAACTGTTTTTT
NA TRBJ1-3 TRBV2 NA CASSEVKGDSGNTIYF TGTGCCAGCAGTGAAGTGAAGGGGGACTCTGGAAACACCATATATTTT
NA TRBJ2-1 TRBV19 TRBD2 CASSRTSGDNEQFF TGTGCCAGTAGTCGGACTAGCGGGGACAATGAGCAGTTCTTC
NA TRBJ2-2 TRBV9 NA CASSLSNTGELFF TGTGCCAGCAGCCTATCAAACACCGGGGAGCTGTTTTTT
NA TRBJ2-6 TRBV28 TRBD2 CASSVIAGGRSGANVLTF TGTGCCAGCAGCGTTATAGCGGGGGGCCGCTCTGGGGCCAACGTCCTGACTTTC
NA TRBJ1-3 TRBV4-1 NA CASSQRQQGFPISGNTIYF TGCGCCAGCAGCCAGAGACAGCAAGGGTTCCCTATCTCTGGAAACACCATATATTTT
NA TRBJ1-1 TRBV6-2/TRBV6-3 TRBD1 CASSLTVGQPENTEAFF TGTGCCAGCAGTCTAACCGTGGGACAGCCGGAAAACACTGAAGCTTTCTTT
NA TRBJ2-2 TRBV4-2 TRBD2 CASSQDLLAGWGGELFF TGTGCCAGCAGCCAAGATTTGCTAGCGGGATGGGGCGGGGAGCTGTTTTTT
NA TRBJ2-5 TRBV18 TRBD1 CASSPSGGETQYF TGTGCCAGCTCACCATCAGGGGGAGAGACCCAGTACTTC
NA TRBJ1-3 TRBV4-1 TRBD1 CASSQELGRTGISGNTIYF TGCGCCAGCAGCCAAGAGCTGGGAAGGACAGGGATCTCTGGAAACACCATATATTTT
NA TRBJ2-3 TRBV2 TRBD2 CASSEASGRTTDTQYF TGTGCCAGCAGTGAAGCTAGCGGGAGGACTACAGATACGCAGTATTTT
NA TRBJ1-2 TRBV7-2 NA CASSLVGGARDGYTF TGTGCCAGCAGCTTAGTGGGGGGGGCGCGGGATGGCTACACCTTC
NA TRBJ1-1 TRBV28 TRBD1 CASSLRGQAEAFF TGTGCCAGCAGTCTCAGGGGGCAGGCTGAAGCTTTCTTT
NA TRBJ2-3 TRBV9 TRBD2 CASCVSGGGGVDTQYF TGTGCCAGCTGCGTTAGCGGGGGGGGAGGTGTAGATACGCAGTATTTT
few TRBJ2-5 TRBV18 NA CASSPGGPQETQYF TGTGCCAGCTCACCCGGGGGGCCCCAAGAGACCCAGTACTTC
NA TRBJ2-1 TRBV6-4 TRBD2 CASSEGLAGAEQFF TGTGCCAGCAGTGAAGGACTAGCCGGGGCTGAGCAGTTCTTC